Below are 9 T cell receptor beta chains sequenced from a single sample in a study of T cells after yellow fever vaccination. TCRdb re-derived calls from the 5' RACE reads in MiXCR, one entry per CDR3 protein. The table includes 170,000 or so distinct CDR3 sequences, approximately 6.2% detected once. The material was CD4+ T cells sorted from PBMCs, obtained on the day of the first yellow fever vaccination. The source is a young man who received the YFV17D yellow fever vaccine.

V and J are TRBV24-1 and TRBJ2-3, with D possibly called TRBD1 or TRBD2 (7 bases each). CDR1 KGHDR and CDR2 SFDVKD come from the germline V gene. Trimming removed 2 bases at V and 2 bases at J, with 16 bases between. This CDR3 has 17 amino acids. The CDR3 sequence: CATSDSRGGIPTDTQYF. The CDR3 DNA reads TGTGCCACCAGTGATTCCAGGGGGGGGATTCCCACAGATACGCAGTATTTT.

This clonotype was seen repeatedly, ten times or more. This chain joins TRBV12-3 or TRBV12-4 and TRBJ2-1, with D uncertain. Trimming took 0 bases from V and 8 from J, leaving 8 bases between them. The CDR3 runs to 13 residues. For the CDR3, the DNA is TGTGCCAGCAGTTTAGCGATTGATCATGAGCAGTTCTTC. It specifies CASSLAIDHEQFF.

V and J are TRBV5-1 and TRBJ2-7, with TRBD1 matching over 12 bases. The CDR3 is 14 residues long. Germline V CDR1 and CDR2: SGHRS, YFSETQ. The trim removed 3 bases at V and 5 bases at J, leaving 3 bases unmatched. In DNA, the CDR3 is TGCGCCAGCAGCTCGGGACAGGGGGCCGACGAGCAGTACGTC. Translating gives CASSSGQGADEQYV.

In this sample, this clonotype turned up many times. V gene TRBV24-1 combines with J gene TRBJ2-2; D gene uncertain. Trimming removed 9 bases at V and 4 bases at J, with 8 bases between. This CDR3 spans 12 amino acids. CDR1 and CDR2 (germline): KGHDR, SFDVKD. CDR3 nucleotides: TGTGCCACCGTAGGCTCCACCGGGGAGCTGTTTTTT. Translated, it gives CATVGSTGELFF.

The table lists this clonotype with a few counts. The genes are TRBV14 and TRBJ2-3; the D call may be TRBD1 or TRBD2 (5 bases each). The CDR3 consists of 15 residues. The germline gives CDR1 SGHDN, CDR2 FVKESK. V was shortened by 3 bases and J by 0 bases, with 10 bases between the two germline ends. CDR3 protein: CASSQSGTSTDTQYF. CDR3 bases: TGTGCCAGCAGCCAGTCCGGGACGAGCACAGATACGCAGTATTTT.

This clonotype was counted a few times. The V call is TRBV7-2, the J call TRBJ1-6, with D tentatively TRBD1 (6 bases). The ends were cut back, 5 bases at V and 11 bases at J, with 19 bases in the middle. The CDR3 loop spans 15 amino acids. CDR1 is SGHTA and CDR2 is FQGNSA in the germline V gene. CDR3: CASSPQGGGGTPLHF. CDR3 nucleotide sequence: TGTGCCAGCAGCCCACAGGGCGGCGGGGGTACACCCCTCCACTTT.

The chain recombines TRBV21-1 with TRBJ1-4; TRBD1 was called by the table and not checked on the DNA. TRBV21-1 is a pseudogene segment. The CDR3 length is 15 residues. CDR3 sequence (DNA): TGTACCAGCAGCACCCGGACAGGGCTCAATGAAAAACTGTTTTTT. Protein sequence: CTSSTRTGLNEKLFF.

At least ten counts were recorded for this clonotype. V gene TRBV5-1 combines with J gene TRBJ1-1; perhaps TRBD1 as D (5 bases). CDR1 and CDR2 from the germline V gene are SGHRS and YFSETQ. CDR3 length: 14 amino acids. The V gene lost 5 bases and the J gene lost 3 bases, with 14 bases spanning the gap. The CDR3 loop reads CASSSQGSDTEAFF. CDR3 sequence (DNA): TGCGCCAGCAGTTCTCAGGGTTCCGACACTGAAGCTTTCTTT.

In this sample, this clonotype turned up many times. The J gene is TRBJ2-5, the V gene TRBV5-1; D perhaps matches TRBD2 (6 bases). This CDR3 has 13 residues. Trimming took 4 bases from V and 5 from J, leaving 12 bases between them. CDR1 and CDR2 (germline): SGHRS, YFSETQ. For the CDR3, the DNA is TGCGCCAGCAGCGGGGGAAGCGGGGAGACCCAGTACTTC. Residues: CASSGGSGETQYF.